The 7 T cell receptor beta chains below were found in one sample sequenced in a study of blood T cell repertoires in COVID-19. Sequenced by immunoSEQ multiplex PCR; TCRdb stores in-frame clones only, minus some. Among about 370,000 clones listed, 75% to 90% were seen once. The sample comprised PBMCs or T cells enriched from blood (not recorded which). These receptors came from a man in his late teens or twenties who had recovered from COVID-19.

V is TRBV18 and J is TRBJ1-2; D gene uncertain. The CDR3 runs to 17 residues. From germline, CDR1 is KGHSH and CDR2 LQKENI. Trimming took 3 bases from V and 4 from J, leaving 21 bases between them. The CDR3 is CASSPSLAVPLVYGYTF. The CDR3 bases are TGTGCCAGCTCACCTTCCTTGGCAGTCCCCCTAGTCTATGGCTACACCTTC.

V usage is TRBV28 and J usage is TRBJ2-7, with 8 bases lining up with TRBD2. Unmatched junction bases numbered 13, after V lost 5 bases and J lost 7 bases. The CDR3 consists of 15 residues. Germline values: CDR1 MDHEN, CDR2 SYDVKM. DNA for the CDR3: TGTGCCAGCAGTGGGCCGAGTAGCGGGAATGAAGAGCAGTACTTC. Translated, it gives CASSGPSSGNEEQYF.

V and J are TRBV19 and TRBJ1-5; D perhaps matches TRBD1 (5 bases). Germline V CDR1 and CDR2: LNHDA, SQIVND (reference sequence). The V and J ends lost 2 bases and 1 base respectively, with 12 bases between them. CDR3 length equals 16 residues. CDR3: CASSIKGGHSNQPQHF. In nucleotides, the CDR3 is TGTGCCAGTAGTATAAAGGGAGGACACAGCAATCAGCCCCAGCATTTT. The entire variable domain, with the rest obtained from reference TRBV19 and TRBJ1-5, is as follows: DGGITQSPKYLFRKEGQNVTLSCEQNLNHDAMYWYRQDPGQGLRLIYYSQIVNDFQKGDIAEGYSVSREKKESFPLTVTSAQKNPTAFYLCASSIKGGHSNQPQHFGDGTRLSIL.

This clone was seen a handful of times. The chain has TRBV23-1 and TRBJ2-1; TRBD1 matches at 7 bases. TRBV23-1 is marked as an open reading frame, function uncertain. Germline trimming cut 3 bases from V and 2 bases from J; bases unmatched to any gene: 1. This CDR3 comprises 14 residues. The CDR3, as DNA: TGCGCCAGCAGTCAGGGACAGCCCTACAATGAGCAGTTCTTC. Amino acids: CASSQGQPYNEQFF.

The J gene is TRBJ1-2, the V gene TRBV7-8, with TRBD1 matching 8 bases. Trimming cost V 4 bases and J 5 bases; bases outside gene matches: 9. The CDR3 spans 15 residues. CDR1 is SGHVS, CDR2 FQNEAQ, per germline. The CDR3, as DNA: TGTGCCAGCAGCTCCCTACAGGGGGGTACGTATGGCTACACCTTC. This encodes CASSSLQGGTYGYTF.

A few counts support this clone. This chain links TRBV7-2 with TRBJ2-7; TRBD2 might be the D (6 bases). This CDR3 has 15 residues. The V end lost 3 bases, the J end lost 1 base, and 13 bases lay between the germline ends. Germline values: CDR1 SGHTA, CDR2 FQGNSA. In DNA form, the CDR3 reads TGTGCCAGCAGCTTGCAGAGGGGAGGTTCCTACGAGCAGTACTTC. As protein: CASSLQRGGSYEQYF.

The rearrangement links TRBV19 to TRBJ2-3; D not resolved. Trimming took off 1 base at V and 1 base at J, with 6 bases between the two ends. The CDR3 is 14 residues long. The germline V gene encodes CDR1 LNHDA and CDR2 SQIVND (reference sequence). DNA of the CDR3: TGTGCCAGTAGTATAGTAAGCGGCACAGATACGCAGTATTTT. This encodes CASSIVSGTDTQYF.